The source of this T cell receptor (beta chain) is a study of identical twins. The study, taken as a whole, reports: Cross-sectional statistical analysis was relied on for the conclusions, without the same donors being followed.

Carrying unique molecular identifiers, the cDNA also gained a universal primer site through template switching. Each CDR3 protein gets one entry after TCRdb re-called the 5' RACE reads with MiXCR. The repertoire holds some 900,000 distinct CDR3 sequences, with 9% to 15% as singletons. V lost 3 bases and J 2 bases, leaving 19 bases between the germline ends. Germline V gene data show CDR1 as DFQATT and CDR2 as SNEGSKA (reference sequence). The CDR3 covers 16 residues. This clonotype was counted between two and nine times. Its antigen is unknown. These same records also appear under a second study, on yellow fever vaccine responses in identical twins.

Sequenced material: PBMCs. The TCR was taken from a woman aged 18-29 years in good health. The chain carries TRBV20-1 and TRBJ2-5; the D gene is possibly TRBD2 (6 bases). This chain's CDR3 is CSARGFGGVIQETQYF. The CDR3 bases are TGCAGTGCTAGGGGATTTGGCGGGGTGATACAAGAGACCCAGTACTTC.